These T cell receptor beta chains were read from a single sample in a study of vaccination effects on CD4 cells after COVID-19. Repertoires were generated with immunoSEQ multiplex PCR, while TCRdb's copy carries only in-frame clones and drops some. Among 30,000 to 40,000 clones listed, under 75% were seen once. Their specific antigens are unknown. The source material was CD4+ T cells from PBMCs cultured with SARS-CoV-2 spike peptides, sampled before COVID-19 vaccination. Receptors were obtained from a human donor who received a COVID-19 vaccine. CDR3s include the opening cysteine and the closing phenylalanine or tryptophan. Each record gives: D gene, V gene, clone size, J gene, CDR3 DNA, CDR3 protein. D genes are given only for firm matches. Clone size appears in some rows only: once, few, many, or a class for an expanded clone.

.,TRBV7-2,.,TRBJ1-1,TGTGCCAGCAGCTTAGTGTCGGGGATTGGTGCTGAAGCTTTCTTT,CASSLVSGIGAEAFF
.,TRBV6-5,.,TRBJ2-3,TGTGCCAGCAGTTACTCCTTCGGACATACGCAGTATTTT,CASSYSFGHTQYF
.,TRBV18,.,TRBJ1-2,TGTGCCAGCTCACCGAGCGACAGCCGGGGCTACACCTTC,CASSPSDSRGYTF
.,TRBV7-9,few,TRBJ2-7,TGTGCCAGCAGCTTGGGTAGTCTTCCCGCTAACGAGCAGTACTTC,CASSLGSLPANEQYF
TRBD1,TRBV6-2/TRBV6-3,.,TRBJ2-3,TGTGCCAGCAGTTACCGACAGGGACAAGATACGCAGTATTTT,CASSYRQGQDTQYF
TRBD1,TRBV11-2,.,TRBJ1-2,TGTGCCAGCAGCTTAATCCGGGACAGGTCCAACTATGGCTACACCTTC,CASSLIRDRSNYGYTF
.,TRBV19,.,TRBJ2-1,TGTGCCAGTAGTGTTGCCGGGCCTACCTACAATGAGCAGTTCTTC,CASSVAGPTYNEQFF
.,TRBV28,.,TRBJ2-7,TGTGCCAGCAGTTCCCCAGGGTCCTCCTACGAGCAGTACTTC,CASSSPGSSYEQYF
.,TRBV2,.,TRBJ1-6,TGTGCCAGCAGGACCGTACCGAATTCACCCCTCCACTTT,CASRTVPNSPLHF
.,TRBV7-7,.,TRBJ2-1,TGTGCTAGCAGCCAGAACTTATGGGACAATGAGCAGTTCTTC,CASSQNLWDNEQFF
TRBD1,TRBV7-6,.,TRBJ2-7,TGTGCCAGCAGCCTCGGACAGGGGGAACCCTACGAGCAGTACTTC,CASSLGQGEPYEQYF
.,TRBV2,.,TRBJ1-2,TGTGCCAGCAGTGAAAATGGACACACTAACTATGGCTACACCTTC,CASSENGHTNYGYTF
.,TRBV6-1,.,TRBJ2-6,TGTGCCAGCAGTGAAGCCGGGACTGGGGCCAACGTCCTGACTTTC,CASSEAGTGANVLTF
.,TRBV6-5,.,TRBJ1-2,TGTGCCAGCAGTCCCGGGGCGGGCGCCTATGGCTACACCTTC,CASSPGAGAYGYTF
TRBD2,TRBV19,.,TRBJ2-7,TGTGCCAGTAGTATAGGGTGGACTAGCAGCTACGAGCAGTACTTC,CASSIGWTSSYEQYF
TRBD1,TRBV3-1/TRBV3-2,.,TRBJ2-7,TGTGCCAGCAGCACGTTAGGGGGCCACGAGCAGTACTTC,CASSTLGGHEQYF
TRBD1,TRBV19,.,TRBJ2-2,TGTGCCAGTCATCTCCCAGGGGGTCGCACCGGGGAGCTGTTTTTT,CASHLPGGRTGELFF
TRBD1,TRBV4-2,few,TRBJ2-3,TGTGCCAGCAGCCAAGCCACCGGGACAGGGGCAGATACGCAGTATTTT,CASSQATGTGADTQYF
TRBD1,TRBV5-6,few,TRBJ2-7,TGTGCCAGCAGCTTCGACAGGGGGAGCTACGAGCAGTACTTC,CASSFDRGSYEQYF
.,TRBV3-1/TRBV3-2,.,TRBJ1-6,TGTGCCAGCAGCCAAGATGGCAATTCACCCCTCCACTTT,CASSQDGNSPLHF
.,TRBV10-3,.,TRBJ2-2,TGTGCCATCAGACCCCACACCGGGGAGCTGTTTTTT,CAIRPHTGELFF
.,TRBV30,.,TRBJ2-2,TGTGCCTGGAGTGCAGGGATCACCGGGGAGCTGTTTTTT,CAWSAGITGELFF
TRBD2,TRBV2,.,TRBJ2-1,TGTGCCAGCAGTACACTGAGCGGGAGGGCCTTTAGGCAGTTCTTC,CASSTLSGRAFRQFF
TRBD2,TRBV5-4,.,TRBJ2-7,TGTGCCAGCAGCTTTGGGCTGGCTAGCGGGGGGGCTTACGAGCAGTACTTC,CASSFGLASGGAYEQYF
.,TRBV6-4,.,TRBJ1-5,TGTGCCAGCAGTGCGGGTGCGGGTCAGCCCCAGCATTTT,CASSAGAGQPQHF
.,TRBV5-1,.,TRBJ1-1,TGCGCCAGCAGCTTGGGGCACCCGAACACTGAAGCTTTCTTT,CASSLGHPNTEAFF
.,TRBV19,.,TRBJ1-2,TGTGCCAGTAGCTACTCCGGACATTTTAGGTTTGGCTACACCTTC,CASSYSGHFRFGYTF